This record covers a single T cell receptor (beta chain). The source of the sample is a study of blood T cell repertoires in COVID-19. Study in general: Nucleic acid was either cDNA or gDNA, and it came from T cells, B-cell-depleted T cells, or PBMCs.

CDR1 is WNHNN, CDR2 SYGVQD, per germline (reference sequence). V was pared by 6 bases and J by 4 bases, with 18 bases between. CDR3 length: 15 residues. Per the original methods: Amplification of reference gene primers was used by the study to estimate nucleated cell counts. Measured with immunoSEQ multiplex PCR; TCRdb has only the in-frame clones, and not every one. V and J calls and clone size are those listed in that table; D and trimming were worked out from the DNA. The data contain approximately 150,000 clones, more than 75% of them singletons. The age range of participants was about 18 to 100 years, with residence in about 25 US areas. The study assigned cohorts using participant-reported clinical history.

The chain joins TRBV10-1 to TRBJ1-1; D might be TRBD1 (6 bases). The source of this sequence is a man aged 35 to 55 who had recovered from COVID-19. Sequencing input: PBMCs or T cells enriched from blood (not recorded which). CDR3 DNA: TGCGCCAGCAGCGATGTACAGGGACGAGGCACTGAAGCTTTCTTT. Translated: CASSDVQGRGTEAFF.